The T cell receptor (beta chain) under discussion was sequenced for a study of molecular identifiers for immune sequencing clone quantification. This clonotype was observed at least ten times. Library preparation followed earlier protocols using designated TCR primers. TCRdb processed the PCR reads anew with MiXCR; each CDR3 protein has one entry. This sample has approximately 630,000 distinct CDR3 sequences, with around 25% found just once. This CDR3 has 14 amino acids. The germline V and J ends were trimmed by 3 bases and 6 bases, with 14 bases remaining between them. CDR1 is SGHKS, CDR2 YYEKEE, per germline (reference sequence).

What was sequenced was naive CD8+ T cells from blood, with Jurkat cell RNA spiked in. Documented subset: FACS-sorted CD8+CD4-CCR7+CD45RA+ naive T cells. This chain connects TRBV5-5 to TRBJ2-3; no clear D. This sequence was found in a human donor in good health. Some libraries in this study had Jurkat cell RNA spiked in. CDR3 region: CASSSGPMDDTQYF. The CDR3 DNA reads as TGTGCCAGCAGCTCCGGACCTATGGACGATACGCAGTATTTT.